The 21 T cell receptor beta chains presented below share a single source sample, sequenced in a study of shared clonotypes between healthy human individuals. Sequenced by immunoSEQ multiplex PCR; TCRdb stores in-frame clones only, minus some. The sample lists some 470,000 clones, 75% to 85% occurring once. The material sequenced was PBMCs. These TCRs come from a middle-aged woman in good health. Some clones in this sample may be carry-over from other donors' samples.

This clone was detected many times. CDR3 residues: CASSFERNTEAFF. Here the CDR3 DNA reads TGTGCCAGCAGCTTTGAGAGGAACACTGAAGCTTTCTTT. The genes are TRBV5-4 and TRBJ1-1; no definite D call. V lost 2 bases to trimming and J lost 1 base, with 6 bases between them. The germline V gene has CDR1 SGHNT and CDR2 YYREEE (reference sequence). There are 13 residues in the CDR3.

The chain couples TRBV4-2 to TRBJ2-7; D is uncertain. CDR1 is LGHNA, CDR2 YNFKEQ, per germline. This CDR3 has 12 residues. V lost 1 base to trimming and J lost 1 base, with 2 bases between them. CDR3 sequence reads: CASSQVSYEQYF. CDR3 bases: TGTGCCAGCAGCCAAGTTTCCTACGAGCAGTACTTC.

As DNA, the CDR3 is TGTGCCAGCAGCTTGGGGCCCTGGGGCTACGAGCAGTACTTC. Its translation: CASSLGPWGYEQYF. This rearrangement joins TRBV5-6 to TRBJ2-7; D not resolved. CDR3 length equals 14 residues. V lost 0 bases and J 3 bases, leaving 10 bases between the germline ends. From germline, CDR1 is SGHDT and CDR2 YYEEEE.

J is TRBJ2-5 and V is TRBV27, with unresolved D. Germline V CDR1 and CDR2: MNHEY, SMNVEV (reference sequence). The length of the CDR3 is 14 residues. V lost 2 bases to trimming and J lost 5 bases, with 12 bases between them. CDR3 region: CASSLRSWTETQYF. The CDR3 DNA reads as TGTGCCAGCAGTTTAAGGTCTTGGACGGAGACCCAGTACTTC.

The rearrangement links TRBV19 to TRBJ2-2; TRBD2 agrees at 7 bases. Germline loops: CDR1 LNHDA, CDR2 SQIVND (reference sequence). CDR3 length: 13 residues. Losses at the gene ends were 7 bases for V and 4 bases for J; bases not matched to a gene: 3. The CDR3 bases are TGTGCCAGTAACCGGGAGGTCACCGGGGAGCTGTTTTTT. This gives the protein CASNREVTGELFF.

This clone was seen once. The CDR3 DNA follows: TGTGCCAGCAGCTTAGGAGGGAGGGGTTACAATGAGCAGTTCTTC. Protein: CASSLGGRGYNEQFF. The chain recombines TRBV5-4 with TRBJ2-1; 7 bases are shared with TRBD2. This CDR3 comprises 15 residues. Germline V gene lookup returns CDR1 SGHNT and CDR2 YYREEE (reference sequence). Trimming cost V 2 bases and J 4 bases; bases outside gene matches: 6. Full variable domain (missing parts from reference TRBV5-4 and TRBJ2-1): ETGVTQSPTHLIKTRGQQVTLRCSSQSGHNTVSWYQQALGQGPQFIFQYYREEENGRGNFPPRFSGLQFPNYSSELNVNALELDDSALYLCASSLGGRGYNEQFFGPGTRLTVL.

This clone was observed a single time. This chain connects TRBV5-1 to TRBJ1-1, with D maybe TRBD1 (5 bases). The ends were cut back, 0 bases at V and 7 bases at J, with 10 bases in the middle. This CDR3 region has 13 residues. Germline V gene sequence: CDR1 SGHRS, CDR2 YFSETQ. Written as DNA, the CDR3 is TGCGCCAGCAGCTTGGCGGGGCAGGATGAAGCTTTCTTT. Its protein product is CASSLAGQDEAFF.

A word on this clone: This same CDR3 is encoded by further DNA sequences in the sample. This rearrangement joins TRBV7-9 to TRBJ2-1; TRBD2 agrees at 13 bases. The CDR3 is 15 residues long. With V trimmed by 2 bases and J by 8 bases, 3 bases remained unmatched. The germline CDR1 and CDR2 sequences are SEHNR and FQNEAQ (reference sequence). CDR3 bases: TGTGCCAGCAGCTTAAGGACTAGCGGGAGTGATGAGCAGTTCTTC. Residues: CASSLRTSGSDEQFF.

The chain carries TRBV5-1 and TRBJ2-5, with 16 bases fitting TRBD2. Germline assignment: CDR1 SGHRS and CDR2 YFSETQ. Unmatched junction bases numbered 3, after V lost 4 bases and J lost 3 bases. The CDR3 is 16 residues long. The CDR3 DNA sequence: TGCGCCAGCAGCCCGGGACTAGCGGGAGGGGAAGAGACCCAGTACTTC. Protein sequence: CASSPGLAGGEETQYF.

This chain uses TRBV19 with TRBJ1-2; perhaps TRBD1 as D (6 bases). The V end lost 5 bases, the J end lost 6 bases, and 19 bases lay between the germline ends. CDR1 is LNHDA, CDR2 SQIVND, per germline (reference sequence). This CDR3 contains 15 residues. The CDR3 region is CASSPRTAPIHGYTF. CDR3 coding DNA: TGTGCCAGTAGTCCTCGGACAGCGCCTATCCATGGCTACACCTTC.

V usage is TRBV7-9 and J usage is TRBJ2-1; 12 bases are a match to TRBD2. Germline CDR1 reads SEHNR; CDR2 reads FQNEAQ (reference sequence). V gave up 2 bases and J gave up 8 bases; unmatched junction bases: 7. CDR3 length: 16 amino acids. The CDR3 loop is CASSLTGLAGFDEQFF. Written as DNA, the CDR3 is TGTGCCAGCAGCTTAACCGGACTAGCGGGATTTGATGAGCAGTTCTTC.

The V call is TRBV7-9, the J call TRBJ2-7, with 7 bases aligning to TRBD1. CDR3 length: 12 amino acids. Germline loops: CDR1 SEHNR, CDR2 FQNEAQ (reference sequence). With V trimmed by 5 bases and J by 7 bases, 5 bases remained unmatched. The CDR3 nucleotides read TGTGCCAGCAGCCACAGGGGACGGGAGCAGTACTTC. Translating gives CASSHRGREQYF. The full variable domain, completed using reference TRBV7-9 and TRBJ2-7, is DTGVSQNPRHKITKRGQNVTFRCDPISEHNRLYWYRQTLGQGPEFLTYFQNEAQLEKSRLLSDRFSAERPKGSFSTLEIQRTEQGDSAMYLCASSHRGREQYFGPGTRLTVT.

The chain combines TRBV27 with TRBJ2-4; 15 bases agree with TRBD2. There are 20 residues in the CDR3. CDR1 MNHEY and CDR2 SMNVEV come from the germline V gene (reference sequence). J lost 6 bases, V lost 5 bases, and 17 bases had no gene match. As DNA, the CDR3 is TGTGCCAGCAGTCCATACCCCACCGGGACTAGCGGGAGGAACGGAAACATTCAGTACTTC. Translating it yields CASSPYPTGTSGRNGNIQYF.

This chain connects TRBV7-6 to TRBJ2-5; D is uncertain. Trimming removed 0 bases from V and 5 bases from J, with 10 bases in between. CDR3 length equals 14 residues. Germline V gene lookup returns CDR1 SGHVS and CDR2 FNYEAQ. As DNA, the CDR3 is TGTGCCAGCAGCTTAGCGCGTAATTCGGAGACCCAGTACTTC. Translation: CASSLARNSETQYF.

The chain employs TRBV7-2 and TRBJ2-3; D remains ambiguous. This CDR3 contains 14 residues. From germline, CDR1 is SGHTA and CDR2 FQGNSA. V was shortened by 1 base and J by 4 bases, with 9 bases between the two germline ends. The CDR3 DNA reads TGTGCCAGCAGCTTAGAGGTGGGCGCAGATACGCAGTATTTT. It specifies CASSLEVGADTQYF.

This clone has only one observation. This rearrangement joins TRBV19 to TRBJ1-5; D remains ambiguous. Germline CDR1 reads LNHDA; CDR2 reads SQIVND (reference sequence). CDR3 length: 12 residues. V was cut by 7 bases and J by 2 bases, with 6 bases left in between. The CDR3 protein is CASIRGNQPQHF. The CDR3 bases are TGTGCCAGTATAAGGGGCAATCAGCCCCAGCATTTT.

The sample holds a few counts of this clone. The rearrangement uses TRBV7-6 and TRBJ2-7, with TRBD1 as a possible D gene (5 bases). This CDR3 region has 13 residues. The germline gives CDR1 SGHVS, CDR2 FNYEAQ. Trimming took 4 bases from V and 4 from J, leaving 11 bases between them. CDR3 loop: CASSYFKGYEQYF. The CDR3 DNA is TGTGCCAGCAGCTATTTTAAGGGGTACGAGCAGTACTTC.

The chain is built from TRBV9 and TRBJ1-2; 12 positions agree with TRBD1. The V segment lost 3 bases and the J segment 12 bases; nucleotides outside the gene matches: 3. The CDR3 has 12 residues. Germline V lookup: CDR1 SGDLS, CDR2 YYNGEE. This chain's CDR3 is CASSAGQGAHTF. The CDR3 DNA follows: TGTGCCAGCAGCGCGGGACAGGGGGCCCACACCTTC.

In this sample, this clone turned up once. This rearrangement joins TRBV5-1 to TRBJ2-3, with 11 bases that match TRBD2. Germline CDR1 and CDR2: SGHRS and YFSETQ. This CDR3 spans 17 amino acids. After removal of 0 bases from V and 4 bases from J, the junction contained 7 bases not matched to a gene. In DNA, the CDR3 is TGCGCCAGCAGCTTGGGCAATAGCGGGAGGGCCGCAGATACGCAGTATTTT. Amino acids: CASSLGNSGRAADTQYF. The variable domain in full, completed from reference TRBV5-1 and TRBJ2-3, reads KAGVTQTPRYLIKTRGQQVTLSCSPISGHRSVSWYQQTPGQGLQFLFEYFSETQRNKGNFPGRFSGRQFSNSRSEMNVSTLELGDSALYLCASSLGNSGRAADTQYFGPGTRLTVL.

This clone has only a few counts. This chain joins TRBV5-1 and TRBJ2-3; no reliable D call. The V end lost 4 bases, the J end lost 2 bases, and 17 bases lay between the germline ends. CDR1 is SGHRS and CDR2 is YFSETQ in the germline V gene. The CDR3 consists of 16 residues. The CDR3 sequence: CASSPADGPATDTQYF. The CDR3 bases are TGCGCCAGCAGCCCCGCTGACGGGCCAGCCACAGATACGCAGTATTTT. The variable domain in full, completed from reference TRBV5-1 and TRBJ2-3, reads KAGVTQTPRYLIKTRGQQVTLSCSPISGHRSVSWYQQTPGQGLQFLFEYFSETQRNKGNFPGRFSGRQFSNSRSEMNVSTLELGDSALYLCASSPADGPATDTQYFGPGTRLTVL.

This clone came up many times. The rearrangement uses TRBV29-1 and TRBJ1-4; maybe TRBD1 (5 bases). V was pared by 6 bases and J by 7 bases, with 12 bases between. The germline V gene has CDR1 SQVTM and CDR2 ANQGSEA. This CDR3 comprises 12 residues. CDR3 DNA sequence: TGCAGCGTGGGACGTAGGGGTGAAAAACTGTTTTTT. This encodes CSVGRRGEKLFF.